Each of the 18 T cell receptor beta chains below was sequenced from the same sample in a study of graft-versus-host responses after intestinal transplantation (dated by TCRdb to about 2021). The sample's time point, from its label and the paper: cells obtained before transplantation from donor or recipient. Library creation used the immunoSEQ multiplex PCR assay. The table comes from immuneACCESS by way of TCRdb, which keeps in-frame sequences with V and J called. Part of the clones is missing from these tables; in studies checked, under half for an unresolved V gene and the rest for unknown reasons. The sample contains 130,000 or so clones, 92% of them found a single time. About 0.19% of the sample goes to the ten largest clones. Their target antigens are unknown. This specimen was unstimulated CD4+ T cells sorted from spleen or lymph node cells, taken before intestinal transplant. The receptors shown here come from a human donor who received an intestinal transplant.

The chain uses TRBV6-4 and TRBJ2-1; D is unresolved. Germline-derived CDR1 and CDR2 are MRHNA and SNTAGT. This CDR3 spans 14 amino acids. The V gene lost 0 bases and the J gene lost 4 bases, with 7 bases spanning the gap. DNA of the CDR3: TGTGCCAGCAGTGACTCTGTAGATTACAATGAGCAGTTCTTC. Amino acids: CASSDSVDYNEQFF.

The rearrangement uses TRBV18 and TRBJ2-7; a weak D match, TRBD1 (5 bases). V was trimmed by 3 bases and J by 0 bases, leaving 12 bases between them. Germline V gene sequence: CDR1 KGHSH, CDR2 LQKENI. This CDR3 has 15 amino acids. CDR3 in amino acids: CASSPLRVGSYEQYF. In DNA, the CDR3 is TGTGCCAGCTCACCGCTCAGGGTTGGCTCCTACGAGCAGTACTTC.

The chain combines TRBV5-1 with TRBJ1-1, with D tentatively TRBD1 (6 bases). This CDR3 region has 16 residues. CDR1 and CDR2 (germline): SGHRS, YFSETQ. V was pared by 3 bases and J by 2 bases, with 17 bases between. CDR3 region: CASSSTVGQLNTEAFF. The DNA for the CDR3 is TGCGCCAGCAGCTCGACAGTCGGACAGCTAAACACTGAAGCTTTCTTT.

V gene TRBV11-3 combines with J gene TRBJ1-5, with D possibly TRBD1 on 5 matching bases. The CDR3 consists of 13 residues. Per germline, CDR1 SGHNT and CDR2 YENEEA. The V gene lost 0 bases and the J gene lost 7 bases, with 7 bases spanning the gap. CDR3 nucleotide sequence: TGTGCCAGCAGCTTAGAACGGGGCCAGCCCCAGCATTTT. It yields the protein CASSLERGQPQHF. Using reference TRBV11-3 and TRBJ1-5 for the parts outside the CDR3, the full variable domain is EAGVVQSPRYKIIEKKQPVAFWCNPISGHNTLYWYLQNLGQGPELLIRYENEEAVDDSQLPKDRFSAERLKGVDSTLKIQPAELGDSAVYLCASSLERGQPQHFGDGTRLSIL.

V is TRBV5-1 and J is TRBJ2-5; 7 nucleotides align to TRBD1. J was trimmed by 8 bases and V by 1 base; bases with no gene match: 11. Germline assignment: CDR1 SGHRS and CDR2 YFSETQ. The CDR3 sequence is 15 residues long. CDR3 in amino acids: CASSLKGQPQGTQYF. The CDR3 DNA reads TGCGCCAGCAGCTTGAAGGGACAGCCCCAGGGAACCCAGTACTTC.

V is TRBV7-6 and J is TRBJ2-7; 8 bases align to TRBD1. The junction had 3 bases not matched to a gene; V was cut back by 1 base and J by 1 base. The CDR3 contains 15 residues. The germline gives CDR1 SGHVS, CDR2 FNYEAQ. CDR3 in amino acids: CASSLGRGPSYEQYF. The DNA of the CDR3 is TGTGCCAGCAGCTTAGGCAGGGGGCCTTCCTACGAGCAGTACTTC.

The rearrangement uses TRBV28 and TRBJ2-3; 7 positions match TRBD1. Germline-derived CDR1 and CDR2 are MDHEN and SYDVKM. The CDR3 consists of 16 residues. Germline trimming cut 7 bases from V and 2 bases from J; bases unmatched to any gene: 12. Here the CDR3 reads CASISPGQSSTDTQYF. The CDR3 bases are TGTGCCAGCATTTCTCCGGGACAGAGTTCCACAGATACGCAGTATTTT.

The count of this clone is one. The chain is built from TRBV19 and TRBJ2-3; TRBD2 matches 10 bases. With V trimmed by 4 bases and J by 4 bases, 5 bases remained unmatched. In germline, CDR1 is LNHDA, CDR2 SQIVND (reference sequence). This CDR3 has 15 residues. In nucleotides, the CDR3 is TGTGCCAGTAGTACGCCTAGCGGGAGTGCAGATACGCAGTATTTT. Protein product: CASSTPSGSADTQYF.

The chain is built from TRBV28 and TRBJ1-1; D remains unclear. Germline V gene lookup returns CDR1 MDHEN and CDR2 SYDVKM. The CDR3 covers 14 residues. V was shortened by 4 bases and J by 0 bases, with 9 bases between the two germline ends. DNA for the CDR3: TGTGCCAGCAGTTCCCCTAGGATGAACACTGAAGCTTTCTTT. Translating it yields CASSSPRMNTEAFF.

This clone was seen just once. The chain links TRBV6-1 to TRBJ2-5, with D unresolved. Trimming stripped 5 bases from V and 9 bases from J, with 19 bases between. The germline V gene has CDR1 MNHNS and CDR2 SASEGT. The CDR3 is 14 amino acids. The CDR3 is CASSYEDLSVAQYF. Here the CDR3 DNA reads TGTGCCAGCAGTTATGAGGACCTATCGGTGGCCCAGTACTTC.

This clone was counted between two and nine times. The gene calls are TRBV7-9 and TRBJ2-7; unclear D gene. This CDR3 has 12 amino acids. The germline V gene has CDR1 SEHNR and CDR2 FQNEAQ (reference sequence). Trimming took 5 bases from V and 1 from J, leaving 6 bases between them. The CDR3 protein is CASSRGSYEQYF. The CDR3 nucleotides read TGTGCCAGCAGCCGCGGATCCTACGAGCAGTACTTC.

V usage is TRBV5-1 and J usage is TRBJ1-2; TRBD1 is a possible D gene (5 bases). Trimming cost V 0 bases and J 8 bases, with 14 bases left between them. Looked up from germline, CDR1 is SGHRS and CDR2 is YFSETQ. The CDR3 has 14 amino acids. The CDR3 spells CASSLEGTGEGYTF. The CDR3 DNA sequence: TGCGCCAGCAGCTTGGAGGGGACTGGAGAAGGCTACACCTTC.

Details on this clone: At one boundary the junction diverges from the germline segment, which might be a read error. This chain links TRBV7-7 with TRBJ2-2; tentative D call: TRBD1 (6 bases). Germline assignment: CDR1 SSHAT and CDR2 FNYEAQ (reference sequence). The CDR3 is 14 amino acids. The CDR3 nucleotides are TGTGCTAGCAGCTCGGACAGCAACACCGGGGAGCTGTTTTTT. It codes for CASSSDSNTGELFF.

This chain links TRBV28 with TRBJ1-1; no reliable D call. V shed 6 bases and J shed 6 bases, with 14 bases lying between them. The CDR3 covers 13 residues. Germline CDR1 is MDHEN and CDR2 is SYDVKM. The CDR3, as DNA: TGTGCCAGCAGAGAACCTAGAGGGTCTGAAGCTTTCTTT. The encoded protein is CASREPRGSEAFF.

The chain is built from TRBV18 and TRBJ2-1, with D tentatively TRBD2 (6 bases). This CDR3 is 12 amino acids long. V was cut by 3 bases and J by 8 bases, with 8 bases left in between. Germline assignment: CDR1 KGHSH and CDR2 LQKENI. This CDR3 is CASSPTSDEQFF. The CDR3 DNA is TGTGCCAGCTCACCGACTAGTGATGAGCAGTTCTTC.

The chain recombines TRBV4-3 with TRBJ2-5, with TRBD2 matching over 16 bases. CDR1 is LGHNA, CDR2 YSLEER, per germline. The CDR3 has 19 residues. J lost 3 bases, V lost 3 bases, and 10 bases had no gene match. CDR3 DNA: TGCGCCAGCAGCCAGACAACCGGGACTAGCGGGGGGGATGAAGAGACCCAGTACTTC. This translates into CASSQTTGTSGGDEETQYF.

The genes are TRBV13 and TRBJ2-1; a possible D gene is TRBD1 (5 bases). The V end was cut by 5 bases, the J end by 5 bases, with 16 bases between. Germline lookup yields CDR1 PRHDT and CDR2 FYEKMQ (reference sequence). CDR3 length: 15 residues. The CDR3: CASSPWGTGNNEQFF. CDR3 coding DNA: TGTGCCAGCAGCCCGTGGGGTACAGGTAACAATGAGCAGTTCTTC.

The chain carries TRBV28 and TRBJ2-5, with 10 bases that match TRBD1. This CDR3 region has 15 residues. Germline trimming cut 6 bases from V and 5 bases from J; bases unmatched to any gene: 9. CDR1 is MDHEN, CDR2 SYDVKM, per germline. CDR3 residues: CASRVWTGGSETQYF. The CDR3 DNA sequence: TGTGCCAGCAGGGTTTGGACAGGGGGATCGGAGACCCAGTACTTC.